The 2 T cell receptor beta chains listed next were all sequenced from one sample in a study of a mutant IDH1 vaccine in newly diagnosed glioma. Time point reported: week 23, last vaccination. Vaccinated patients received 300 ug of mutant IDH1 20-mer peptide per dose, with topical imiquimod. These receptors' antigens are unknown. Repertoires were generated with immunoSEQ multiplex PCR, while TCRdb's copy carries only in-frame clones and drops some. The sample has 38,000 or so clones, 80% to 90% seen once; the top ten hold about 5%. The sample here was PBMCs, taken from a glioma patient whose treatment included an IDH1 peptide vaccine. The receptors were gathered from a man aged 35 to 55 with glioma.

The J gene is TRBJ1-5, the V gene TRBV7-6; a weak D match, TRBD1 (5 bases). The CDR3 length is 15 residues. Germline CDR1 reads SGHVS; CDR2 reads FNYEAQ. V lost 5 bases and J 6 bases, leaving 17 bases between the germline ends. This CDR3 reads CASSPLMGGGQPQHF. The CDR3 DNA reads TGTGCCAGCAGCCCCCTTATGGGGGGGGGTCAGCCCCAGCATTTT.

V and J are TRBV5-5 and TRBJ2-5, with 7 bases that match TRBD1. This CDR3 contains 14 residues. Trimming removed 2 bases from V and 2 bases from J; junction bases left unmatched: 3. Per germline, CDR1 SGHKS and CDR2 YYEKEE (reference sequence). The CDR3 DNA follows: TGTGCCAGCAGCTTCACCAGGGGGCAAGAGACCCAGTACTTC. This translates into CASSFTRGQETQYF.